The rows below give T cell receptor beta chains drawn from one sample of a study of blood T cells in healthy people across ages. TCRdb reprocessed the 5' RACE reads via MiXCR and lists one record per CDR3 protein. This table has over 1,300,000 distinct CDR3 sequences, 55% to 75% appearing once. Sequencing used blood. The receptors shown here come from a young man in good health. Each CDR3 is given with its conserved first and last residue. D genes are given only for firm matches. Not all rows give a size; the values are once, few, many and, for expanded clones, a class.

size,J,V,D,DNA,CDR3
.,TRBJ2-1,TRBV27,.,TGTGCCAGCAGTCCCTCGACCGGGCCTTACAATGAGCAGTTCTTC,CASSPSTGPYNEQFF
.,TRBJ2-7,TRBV29-1,.,TGCAGCGTCGACAGCGAAAACAACTACGAGCAGTACTTC,CSVDSENNYEQYF
.,TRBJ2-7,TRBV10-2,TRBD1,TGCGCCAGCAGTGAGTACAGGGGAAGCTACGAGCAGTACTTC,CASSEYRGSYEQYF
.,TRBJ2-5,TRBV15,.,TGTGCCACCAGCAGAGATGCAGGGGAACAAGAGACCCAGTACTTC,CATSRDAGEQETQYF
few,TRBJ2-3,TRBV28,.,TGTGCCAGCAGTTCCTTGGGGAGGGGGCCCACAGATACGCAGTATTTT,CASSSLGRGPTDTQYF
.,TRBJ2-7,TRBV12-5,TRBD1,TGTGCTAGTAAAAGACAGGGAGCCTACGAGCAGTACTTC,CASKRQGAYEQYF
.,TRBJ1-2,TRBV7-9,.,TGTGCCAGCAGCCCAGGACGGAATCCTAACTATGGCTACACCTTC,CASSPGRNPNYGYTF
.,TRBJ2-7,TRBV6-2/TRBV6-3,TRBD2,TGTGCCAGCAGTTACACTAGTGTGACTAGCGGGGGCGAGTACTTC,CASSYTSVTSGGEYF
.,TRBJ1-3,TRBV4-3,.,TGCGCCAGCAGCCAAGATCAGAGCCGCTCTGAAAACACCATATATTTT,CASSQDQSRSENTIYF
many,TRBJ2-3,TRBV20-1,TRBD2,TGCAGTGCCCCTGGGACTAGCGACTCAGATACGCAGTATTTT,CSAPGTSDSDTQYF
few,TRBJ2-1,TRBV10-3,.,TGTGCCATCAGTGGGGAAGTTTACAATGAGCAGTTCTTC,CAISGEVYNEQFF
.,TRBJ2-5,TRBV7-2,TRBD1,TGTGCCAGCAGCCCTACTCGACAGGGCGCGGGAGAGACCCAGTACTTC,CASSPTRQGAGETQYF
.,TRBJ2-7,TRBV27,.,TGTGCCAGCAGTGCGGGCCCCTCGGGCTACGAGCAGTACTTC,CASSAGPSGYEQYF
.,TRBJ2-3,TRBV5-1,.,TGCGCCAGCAGCCGTTTGGCTAGAGGAGATACGCAGTATTTT,CASSRLARGDTQYF
few,TRBJ2-3,TRBV21-1,.,TGTGCCAGCAGCACCCGGAAGGAAACAGATACGCAGTATTTT,CASSTRKETDTQYF
.,TRBJ2-5,TRBV2,TRBD1,TGTGCCAGCAAGACACCGGGACAGGGGGCGCGGCAGTACTTC,CASKTPGQGARQYF
.,TRBJ1-5,TRBV12-3/TRBV12-4,.,TGTGCCAGCAGTGCCGCCGGGGGTCAGCCCCAGCATTTT,CASSAAGGQPQHF
.,TRBJ2-7,TRBV20-1,.,TGCAGTGCTCCAGGGGCCATGGGGAAATACGAGCAGTACTTC,CSAPGAMGKYEQYF
.,TRBJ2-4,TRBV20-1,TRBD2,TGCAGTGCCTGGACTAGCGGGAGCGGGGAAAACATTCAGTACTTC,CSAWTSGSGENIQYF
.,TRBJ2-7,TRBV7-9,.,TGTGCCAGCAGCGTATTCCCGAACTCCTACGAGCAGTACTTC,CASSVFPNSYEQYF
few,TRBJ2-2,TRBV20-1,.,TGCAGTGCACGACGAACGAACACCGGGGAGCTGTTTTTT,CSARRTNTGELFF
.,TRBJ1-6,TRBV12-3/TRBV12-4,.,TGTGCCAGCAGTTTCTCTGAGGGTTTGGCACCCCTCCACTTT,CASSFSEGLAPLHF
.,TRBJ2-1,TRBV5-1,.,TGCGCCACCCACATGTCCAGCCCATTCGGGGAGCAGTTCTTC,CATHMSSPFGEQFF
.,TRBJ1-6,TRBV5-1,TRBD1,TGCGCCAGCAGCTTGGTAGGAGACAGGGACCATTCACCCCTCCACTTT,CASSLVGDRDHSPLHF
once,TRBJ1-2,TRBV6-2/TRBV6-3,.,TGTGCCAGCAGGCAGGGTGCGGGCTACACCTTC,CASRQGAGYTF
few,TRBJ2-5,TRBV5-1,.,TGCGCCAGCAGCTTGTGGGGGGGACAGGCCGTCCAAGAGACCCAGTACTTC,CASSLWGGQAVQETQYF
.,TRBJ1-2,TRBV4-2,TRBD1,TGTGCCAGCAGCCTGCTCGGACAGGGAGAGAATGGCTACACCTTC,CASSLLGQGENGYTF